Listed here is a single T cell receptor (beta chain). This entry belongs to a study of preoperative IRX-2 immunotherapy in early breast cancer. From germline, CDR1 is MGHRA and CDR2 YSYEKL. The CDR3 totals 13 residues. Trimming took off 0 bases at V and 4 bases at J, with 4 bases between the two ends. Treatment of the sample: preoperative locoregional IRX-2 cytokine immunotherapy. Preoperative locoregional IRX-2 cytokine immunotherapy was tested in the phase Ib source study. Method: immunoSEQ multiplex PCR; TCRdb's copy keeps in-frame clones and lacks some. The sample yields around 57,000 clones, roughly 94% seen once.

The clonotype was recovered from a human donor with breast cancer. The chain couples TRBV4-1 to TRBJ2-1; the D is unclear. This sample was gathered from a patient treated with IRX-2 immunotherapy. In DNA, the CDR3 is TGCGCCAGCAGCCAAGAGGAGTACAATGAGCAGTTCTTC. As protein: CASSQEEYNEQFF.